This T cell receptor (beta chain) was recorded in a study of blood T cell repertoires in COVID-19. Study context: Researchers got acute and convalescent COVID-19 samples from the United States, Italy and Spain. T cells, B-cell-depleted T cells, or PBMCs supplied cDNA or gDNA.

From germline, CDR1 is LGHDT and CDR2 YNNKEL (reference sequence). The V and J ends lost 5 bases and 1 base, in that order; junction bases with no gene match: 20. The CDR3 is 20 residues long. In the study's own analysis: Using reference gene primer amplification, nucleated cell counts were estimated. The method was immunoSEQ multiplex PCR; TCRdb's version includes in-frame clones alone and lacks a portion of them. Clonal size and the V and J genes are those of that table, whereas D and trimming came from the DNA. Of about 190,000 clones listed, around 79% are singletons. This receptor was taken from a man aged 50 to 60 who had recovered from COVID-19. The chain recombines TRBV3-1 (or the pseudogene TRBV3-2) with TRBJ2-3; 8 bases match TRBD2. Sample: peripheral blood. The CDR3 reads CASSRGRGAGVVSGTDTQYF. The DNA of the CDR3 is TGTGCCAGCAGCAGGGGACGGGGAGCGGGAGTAGTTTCTGGCACAGATACGCAGTATTTT.